There are a few counts of the clone carrying this T cell receptor (beta chain). The CDR3 sequence is 12 residues long. Germline lookup yields CDR1 MNHNY and CDR2 SVGAGI (reference sequence). The germline V and J ends were trimmed by 10 bases and 3 bases, with 12 bases remaining between them. The data were taken from a study of technical replicates of blood from a handful of donors. This table comes from immunoSEQ multiplex PCR, and its TCRdb copy is limited to in-frame clones, with some not included. Of some 11,000 clones listed, roughly 79% are singletons. The J gene is TRBJ1-1, the V gene TRBV6-6; D is ambiguous. The sample consisted of PBMCs. This TCR was sampled from a human donor in good health. The CDR3 is CAICNSDTEAFF. The DNA for the CDR3 is TGTGCCATCTGTAATAGCGACACTGAAGCTTTCTTT.